The clone carrying this TCR beta chain was seen only a few times. Its antigen is not known. Profiling relied on immunoSEQ multiplex PCR, and the TCRdb table lists in-frame clones only, not all of them. Of some 130,000 clones in the sample, approximately 80% are singletons; the top ten hold roughly 27%. The sample belongs to a study of cytomegalovirus exposure and HLA in healthy donors. The study's findings and limits: The majority of TCR sequences were rare, yet some public TCRs appeared in many donors. In vitro checks showed that a few CMV-associated chains really do target CMV antigens. The authors listed approximately 160 TCR beta chains as cytomegalovirus-associated.

The CDR3 covers 14 residues. CDR1 is SGHRS, CDR2 YFSETQ, per germline. The ends lost 3 bases at V and 7 bases at J; junction bases unmatched: 10. Material for sequencing was PBMCs. This sequence originates from a man between 25 and 39 years old in good health and CMV-seropositive. The chain has TRBV5-1 and TRBJ2-7; TRBD2 aligns across 7 bases. CDR3 sequence (DNA): TGCGCCAGCAGCTCCGGGCTCTCCGGGGGGGAGCAGTACTTC. Amino acids: CASSSGLSGGEQYF. Full variable domain (rest looked up from reference TRBV5-1 and TRBJ2-7): KAGVTQTPRYLIKTRGQQVTLSCSPISGHRSVSWYQQTPGQGLQFLFEYFSETQRNKGNFPGRFSGRQFSNSRSEMNVSTLELGDSALYLCASSSGLSGGEQYFGPGTRLTVT.